The 2 T cell receptor beta chains presented below share a single source sample, sequenced in a study of cytomegalovirus exposure and HLA in healthy donors. PCR primers comprised 60 Vbeta and 13 Jbeta primers. Produced via immunoSEQ multiplex PCR; TCRdb's table is partial and in-frame only. The sample carries approximately 170,000 clones, approximately 80% recorded once. Sequencing used PBMCs. The receptors were gathered from a boy aged 2 to 10 in good health and CMV-seronegative.

The chain couples TRBV7-2 to TRBJ1-2; D is possibly TRBD1 (6 bases). The CDR3 is 16 amino acids. CDR1 SGHTA and CDR2 FQGNSA come from the germline V gene. The V gene lost 5 bases and the J gene lost 0 bases, with 16 bases spanning the gap. CDR3 sequence: CASSRRQAKANYGYTF. The CDR3 DNA sequence: TGTGCCAGCAGCCGAAGACAGGCAAAAGCTAACTATGGCTACACCTTC.

This chain connects TRBV20-1 to TRBJ1-1, with D maybe TRBD1 (5 bases). V was cut by 6 bases and J by 5 bases, with 10 bases left in between. This CDR3 is built from 11 residues. Germline CDR1 reads DFQATT; CDR2 reads SNEGSKA (reference sequence). CDR3 bases: TGCAGTGCGCGGACAAGGACTGAAGCTTTCTTT. It encodes CSARTRTEAFF.